This T cell receptor beta chain was found in a study of graft-versus-host responses after intestinal transplantation. About the study: Recipients were given multivisceral, liver-intestinal, or isolated intestinal transplants.

Overall study findings and caveats: Early post-transplant falls in HvG clones accompanied the peak levels of circulating GvH clones.

Measured with immunoSEQ multiplex PCR; TCRdb has only the in-frame clones, and not every one. The sample has about 15,000 clones, about 55% seen once; the top ten hold roughly 13%. The starting material, graft tissue, was processed to release intraepithelial and lamina propria lymphocytes. Details on this clone: Its antigen is as yet unknown.

The material sequenced was ileum tissue, taken 524 days after transplant. The clonotype originates from a human patient who received an intestinal transplant, so some T cells may come from the graft donor.

The CDR3, as DNA: TGTGCCAGCAGCATCGGACTAGCCAGGTGGGATACGCAGTATTTT. Encoded protein: CASSIGLARWDTQYF. V and J are TRBV9 and TRBJ2-3; 8 positions match TRBD2. This CDR3 is 15 amino acids long. The germline CDR1 and CDR2 sequences are SGDLS and YYNGEE. V shed 4 bases, J shed 6 bases, and the junction held 10 bases outside the gene matches.